Presented here are 25 T cell receptor beta chains from one specimen sequenced in a study of cytomegalovirus exposure and HLA in healthy donors. PCR employed 60 Vbeta and 13 Jbeta primers. Generated by immunoSEQ multiplex PCR, the TCRdb table keeps only in-frame clones and is missing some. The sample shows 120,000 or so clones, 75% to 90% of them seen only once. The sample consisted of PBMCs. These receptors were obtained from a man between 35 and 55 years old in good health and CMV-seronegative.

J is TRBJ1-5 and V is TRBV27, with a possible D match to TRBD1 (5 bases). The V end lost 10 bases, the J end lost 3 bases, and 16 bases lay between the germline ends. Germline loops: CDR1 MNHEY, CDR2 SMNVEV (reference sequence). The CDR3 loop spans 14 amino acids. CDR3 DNA sequence: TGTGCCACCTCCTCAGGGACTATCAATCAGCCCCAGCATTTT. It translates to CATSSGTINQPQHF.

The rearrangement uses TRBV27 and TRBJ1-5, with D uncertain. Germline values: CDR1 MNHEY, CDR2 SMNVEV (reference sequence). The V end lost 4 bases, the J end lost 6 bases, and 16 bases lay between the germline ends. CDR3 length equals 15 residues. CDR3: CASSSLISPGQPQHF. The CDR3 DNA sequence: TGTGCCAGCAGTTCCCTCATCAGTCCTGGTCAGCCCCAGCATTTT.

This chain links TRBV30 with TRBJ2-4, with 11 bases lining up with TRBD1. V was clipped by 4 bases and J by 7 bases; unmatched bases: 9. Germline loops: CDR1 GTSNPN, CDR2 SVGIG (reference sequence). The CDR3 sequence is 15 residues long. The CDR3 bases are TGTGCCTGGATGACCGGGACAGGGGGTTATAACATTCAGTACTTC. Translating it yields CAWMTGTGGYNIQYF.

The chain links TRBV5-4 to TRBJ1-1; no clear D gene. The CDR3 spans 15 residues. The germline V gene encodes CDR1 SGHNT and CDR2 YYREEE (reference sequence). Trimming shortened V by 4 bases and J by 1 base, and 14 bases separated the two germline ends. CDR3 residues: CASSPTLQANTEAFF. Written as DNA, the CDR3 is TGTGCCAGCAGCCCGACCCTGCAGGCGAACACTGAAGCTTTCTTT.

CDR3 nucleotide sequence: TGTGCCAGTAGCCGCCAGGACAGGGGTCTCCAAGAGACCCAGTACTTC. It yields the protein CASSRQDRGLQETQYF. The chain uses TRBV19 and TRBJ2-5, with 9 bases aligning to TRBD1. With 6 bases clipped from V and 1 base from J, the junction kept 9 bases outside the gene matches. This CDR3 comprises 16 residues. Germline V lookup: CDR1 LNHDA, CDR2 SQIVND (reference sequence).

The V call is TRBV6-5, the J call TRBJ1-5; TRBD1 might be the D (5 bases). CDR1 and CDR2 (germline): MNHEY, SVGAGI. The CDR3 is 15 amino acids. The V gene lost 2 bases and the J gene lost 2 bases, with 10 bases spanning the gap. The CDR3 DNA follows: TGTGCCAGCAGTTACCCCAGGGAAGGCAATCAGCCCCAGCATTTT. This gives the protein CASSYPREGNQPQHF.

The J gene is TRBJ1-1, the V gene TRBV5-1; 7 bases map to TRBD1. V gave up 4 bases and J gave up 4 bases; unmatched junction bases: 7. CDR1 and CDR2 (germline): SGHRS, YFSETQ. The CDR3 runs 14 residues. The CDR3 is CASSIQGLGTEAFF. For the CDR3, the DNA is TGCGCCAGCAGCATACAGGGGTTGGGCACTGAAGCTTTCTTT.

This sequence joins TRBV29-1 and TRBJ2-7, with a weak D call TRBD1 (5 bases). The CDR3 sequence is 12 residues long. Germline lookup yields CDR1 SQVTM and CDR2 ANQGSEA. V lost 7 bases, J lost 2 bases, and 12 bases lay in between. The CDR3 coding sequence is TGCAGCGCCGCGACAGCAACCTACGAGCAGTACTTC. Its protein product is CSAATATYEQYF.

This chain links TRBV2 with TRBJ2-1; no clear D. CDR1 is SNHLY and CDR2 is FYNNEI in the germline V gene. The V and J ends lost 8 bases and 9 bases respectively, with 17 bases between them. This CDR3 comprises 13 residues. The CDR3 reads CASSLCEFCEQFF. The CDR3 DNA is TGTGCCAGCTCCCTGTGCGAGTTCTGTGAGCAGTTCTTC.

The chain uses TRBV7-8 and TRBJ2-5, with a weak D call TRBD2 (7 bases). This CDR3 comprises 16 residues. The germline V gene encodes CDR1 SGHVS and CDR2 FQNEAQ. V lost 5 bases and J 1 base, leaving 17 bases between the germline ends. This chain's CDR3 is CASSPLGGQVQETQYF. CDR3 in DNA: TGTGCCAGCAGCCCCCTCGGGGGGCAGGTCCAAGAGACCCAGTACTTC.

The gene calls are TRBV27 and TRBJ2-7; a weak D match, TRBD1 (7 bases). V was cut by 2 bases and J by 6 bases, with 11 bases left in between. Germline loops: CDR1 MNHEY, CDR2 SMNVEV (reference sequence). This CDR3 contains 13 residues. The CDR3 DNA is TGTGCCAGCAGTTTAGGGCAGGGGGGCGAGCAGTACTTC. Its protein product is CASSLGQGGEQYF.

This clone was seen only once. The rearrangement links TRBV27 to TRBJ2-7; 7 bases fit TRBD1. Trimming removed 5 bases from V and 3 bases from J; junction bases left unmatched: 7. This CDR3 region has 14 residues. Germline V lookup: CDR1 MNHEY, CDR2 SMNVEV (reference sequence). The CDR3 here is CASSPTGMDYEQYF. DNA of the CDR3: TGTGCCAGCAGTCCGACAGGGATGGACTACGAGCAGTACTTC.

The J gene is TRBJ2-5, the V gene TRBV19; 8 bases match TRBD1. The J call may be incorrect, as the DNA end agrees better with TRBJ2-7. Germline-derived CDR1 and CDR2 are LNHDA and SQIVND (reference sequence). The CDR3 contains 14 residues. CDR3 sequence (DNA): TGTGCCAGTAGCCTCCGGGACAGGTCCTACGAGCAGTACTTC. Translated: CASSLRDRSYEQYF.

The CDR3 loop is CASSLGPGLTKTDTQYF. The DNA of the CDR3 is TGTGCCAGCAGCTTAGGCCCGGGACTAACTAAAACAGATACGCAGTATTTT. The chain is built from TRBV13 and TRBJ2-3, with 7 bases lining up with TRBD2. The CDR3 runs to 17 residues. The trim removed 0 bases at V and 3 bases at J, leaving 9 bases unmatched. The V gene's germline CDR1 is PRHDT and CDR2 FYEKMQ (reference sequence). The full variable domain, in which reference TRBV13 and TRBJ2-3 provide the parts outside the CDR3, is AAGVIQSPRHLIKEKRETATLKCYPIPRHDTVYWYQQGPGQDPQFLISFYEKMQSDKGSIPDRFSAQQFSDYHSELNMSSLELGDSALYFCASSLGPGLTKTDTQYFGPGTRLTVL.

The chain is built from TRBV28 and TRBJ2-1, with 9 bases that match TRBD1. Trimming took 2 bases from V and 8 from J; bases not matched to a gene: 7. The CDR3 consists of 15 residues. Germline CDR1 reads MDHEN; CDR2 reads SYDVKM. CDR3 nucleotide sequence: TGTGCCAGCAGTTTACTAGGGACAGGGCGGGATGAGCAGTTCTTC. Translation gives CASSLLGTGRDEQFF.

The chain carries TRBV11-2 and TRBJ2-2; D remains ambiguous. From germline, CDR1 is SGHAT and CDR2 FQNNGV. V was shortened by 2 bases and J by 5 bases, with 9 bases between the two germline ends. The CDR3 consists of 14 residues. The CDR3 nucleotides read TGTGCCAGCAGCTTATCTAGGATGACCGGGGAGCTGTTTTTT. Protein product: CASSLSRMTGELFF.

This clone was observed a handful of times. V gene TRBV19 combines with J gene TRBJ2-5, with 11 bases matching TRBD2. Germline CDR1 reads LNHDA; CDR2 reads SQIVND (reference sequence). Germline trimming cut 3 bases from V and 2 bases from J; bases unmatched to any gene: 5. The CDR3 totals 16 residues. CDR3 DNA sequence: TGTGCCAGTAGTATGAAGGGACTAGCGGATCAAGAGACCCAGTACTTC. It is translated as CASSMKGLADQETQYF.

The chain recombines TRBV2 with TRBJ2-7; D is possibly TRBD1 (6 bases). Trimming took 5 bases from V and 2 from J, leaving 13 bases between them. Germline CDR1 and CDR2: SNHLY and FYNNEI. This CDR3 contains 14 residues. The CDR3 sequence is CASSRQGYPYEQYF. The CDR3 DNA sequence: TGTGCCAGCAGTCGCCAGGGGTACCCCTACGAGCAGTACTTC.

This chain uses TRBV6-5 with TRBJ2-1; D unclear. With 6 bases removed from V and 0 bases from J, the gap between germline ends came to 12 bases. Germline loops: CDR1 MNHEY, CDR2 SVGAGI. CDR3 length equals 15 residues. CDR3 sequence (DNA): TGTGCCAGCAGCCTTACGTATAGCTCCTACAATGAGCAGTTCTTC. It specifies CASSLTYSSYNEQFF.

This clone was counted only a few times. The gene calls are TRBV5-1 and TRBJ1-1; TRBD1 might be the D (6 bases). The CDR3 spans 13 residues. Germline CDR1 SGHRS, CDR2 YFSETQ. Deletions cut 3 bases from V and 8 bases from J, with 14 bases between. CDR3 DNA: TGCGCCAGCAGCTACGACAGGACTGGCGAAGCTTTCTTT. Its protein is CASSYDRTGEAFF.

This chain links TRBV14 with TRBJ2-7; possibly TRBD1 for D (5 bases). The CDR3 is made up of 12 amino acids. Germline V gives CDR1 SGHDN, CDR2 FVKESK. Trimming took off 1 base at V and 11 bases at J, with 12 bases between the two ends. CDR3 in DNA: TGTGCCAGCAGCCAAGGAAGGGGAAGTAAGTACTTC. Its protein product is CASSQGRGSKYF.

This chain links TRBV6-5 with TRBJ2-5; 9 bases agree with TRBD1. From germline, CDR1 is MNHEY and CDR2 SVGAGI. This CDR3 comprises 13 residues. Losses at the gene ends were 7 bases for V and 3 bases for J; bases not matched to a gene: 3. The CDR3 bases are TGTGCCAGCACCGGGACAGGGAAAGAGACCCAGTACTTC. Its protein product is CASTGTGKETQYF.

The chain couples TRBV13 to TRBJ2-1, with 14 bases identical to TRBD2. This CDR3 is built from 18 residues. Unmatched junction bases numbered 5, after V lost 4 bases and J lost 0 bases. The germline gives CDR1 PRHDT, CDR2 FYEKMQ (reference sequence). CDR3 nucleotide sequence: TGTGCCAGCAGCTGGGGACTAGCGGGGGAGAGCTCCTACAATGAGCAGTTCTTC. This sequence encodes CASSWGLAGESSYNEQFF.

This chain links TRBV6-5 with TRBJ1-1; 8 bases match TRBD1. The CDR3 spans 14 residues. With 7 bases clipped from V and 1 base from J, the junction kept 5 bases outside the gene matches. Germline V gene lookup returns CDR1 MNHEY and CDR2 SVGAGI. CDR3 DNA: TGTGCCAGCACCTTCGGACAGGGGAACACTGAAGCTTTCTTT. Its translation is CASTFGQGNTEAFF.

This clone was observed a few times. The DNA for the CDR3 is TGTGCCAGCAACCGGCAAACGGGGTATTCACCCCTCCACTTT. It codes for CASNRQTGYSPLHF. This sequence joins TRBV2 and TRBJ1-6; D unresolved. This CDR3 contains 14 residues. V lost 7 bases to trimming and J lost 8 bases, with 15 bases between them. Germline CDR1 SNHLY, CDR2 FYNNEI.